This TCR beta chain was sequenced for a study of radiation and T cells in renal cell carcinoma. Of note for this clone: Its antigen remains unknown.

Study results and caveats: Without pretreatment biopsies, baseline tumor clonotype presence was undetermined.

The sample's time point: baseline pretreatment blood. Treatment of the sample: 15 Gy SBRT to primary tumor, nephrectomy 4 weeks later. After SBRT, blood was collected at 2 and 4 weeks, plus baseline. Assay used: immunoSEQ multiplex PCR; TCRdb lists only in-frame clones, some missing. This sample carries over 85,000 clones, 82% of them seen once, and the ten largest clones take 5% to 7.5%. This CDR3 contains 16 residues. V gave up 0 bases and J gave up 2 bases, with 11 bases separating them. Germline V gives CDR1 SSHAT, CDR2 FNYEAQ (reference sequence). The rearrangement joins TRBV7-7 to TRBJ2-1; D gene uncertain. The sequences come from blood, collected from a patient whose treatment included radiotherapy and nephrectomy. The receptor was isolated from a man between 60 and 75 years old with renal cell carcinoma. The chain's CDR3 is CASSLALSTPYNEQFF. In DNA form, the CDR3 reads TGTGCCAGCAGCTTAGCGCTTTCAACCCCCTACAATGAGCAGTTCTTC.